This T cell receptor (beta chain) was retrieved from a study of shared clonotypes between healthy human individuals. Across the study: CD4 naive and memory got three plates each, CD8 naive two, CD8 memory one. Study findings and constraints: Apart from blood, nothing was sampled; tissue repertoires likely differ.

Generated by immunoSEQ multiplex PCR, the TCRdb table keeps only in-frame clones and is missing some. The sample comprises some 2 million clones, about 94% of which are singletons, and around 1.1% rests with the top ten. This clone was seen once. Its antigen is still unknown. CD45RO-negative, CCR7-positively selected cells formed the naive CD8 fraction, excluding terminally differentiated effector memory CD45RA+ cells. V lost 0 bases and J lost 6, with 10 bases in between. CDR3 length: 14 residues. Germline CDR1 reads MGHRA; CDR2 reads YSYEKL. The TCR was taken from a man aged 18 to 30 in good health. This chain connects TRBV4-1 to TRBJ2-3, with D unresolved. The sequenced sample was naive CD8+ T cells sorted from blood. This chain's CDR3 is CASSQDRRPDTQYF. The CDR3 region has the DNA TGCGCCAGCAGCCAAGATCGAAGGCCGGATACGCAGTATTTT.